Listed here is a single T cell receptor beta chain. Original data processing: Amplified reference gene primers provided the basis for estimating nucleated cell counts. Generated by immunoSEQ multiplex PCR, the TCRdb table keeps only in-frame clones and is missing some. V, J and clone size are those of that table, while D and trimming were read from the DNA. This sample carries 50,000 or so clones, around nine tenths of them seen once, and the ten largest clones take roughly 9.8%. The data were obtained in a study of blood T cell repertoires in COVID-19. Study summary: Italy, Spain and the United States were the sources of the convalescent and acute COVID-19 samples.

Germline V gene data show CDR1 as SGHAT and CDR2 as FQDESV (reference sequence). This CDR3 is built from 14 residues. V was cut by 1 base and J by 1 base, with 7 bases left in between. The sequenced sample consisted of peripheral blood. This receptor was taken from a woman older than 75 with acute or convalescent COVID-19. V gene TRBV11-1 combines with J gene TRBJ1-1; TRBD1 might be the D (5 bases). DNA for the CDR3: TGTGCCAGCAGCTTAGGCAGGGCGAACACTGAAGCTTTCTTT. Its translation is CASSLGRANTEAFF.